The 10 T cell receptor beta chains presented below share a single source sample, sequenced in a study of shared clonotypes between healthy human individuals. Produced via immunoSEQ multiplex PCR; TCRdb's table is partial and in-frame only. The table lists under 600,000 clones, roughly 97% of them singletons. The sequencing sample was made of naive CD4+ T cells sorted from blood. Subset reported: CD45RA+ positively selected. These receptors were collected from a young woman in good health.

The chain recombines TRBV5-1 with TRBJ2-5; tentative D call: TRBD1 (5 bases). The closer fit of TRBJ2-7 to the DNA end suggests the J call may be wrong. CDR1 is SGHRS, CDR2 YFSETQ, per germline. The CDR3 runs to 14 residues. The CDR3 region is CASSFQGGSYEQYF. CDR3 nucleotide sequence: TGCGCCAGCAGCTTTCAGGGCGGCTCCTACGAGCAGTACTTC.

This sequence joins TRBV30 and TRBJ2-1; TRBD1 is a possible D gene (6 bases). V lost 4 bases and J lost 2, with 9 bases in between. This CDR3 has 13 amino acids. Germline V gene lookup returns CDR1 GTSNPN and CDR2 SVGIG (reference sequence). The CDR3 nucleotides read TGTGCCTGGACTAGGGACACCTACAATGAGCAGTTCTTC. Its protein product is CAWTRDTYNEQFF.

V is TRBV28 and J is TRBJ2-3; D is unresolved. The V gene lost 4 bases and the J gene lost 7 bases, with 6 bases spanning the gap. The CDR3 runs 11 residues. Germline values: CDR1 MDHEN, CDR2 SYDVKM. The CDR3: CASSWLYTQYF. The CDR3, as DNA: TGTGCCAGCAGTTGGCTGTATACGCAGTATTTT.

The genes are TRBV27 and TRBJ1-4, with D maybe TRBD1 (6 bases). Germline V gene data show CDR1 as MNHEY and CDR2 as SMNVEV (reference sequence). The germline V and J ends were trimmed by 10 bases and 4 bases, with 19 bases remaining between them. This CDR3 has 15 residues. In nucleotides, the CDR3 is TGTGCCACCAAAGGGGGTCCAGGCCTTAATGAAAAACTGTTTTTT. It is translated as CATKGGPGLNEKLFF.

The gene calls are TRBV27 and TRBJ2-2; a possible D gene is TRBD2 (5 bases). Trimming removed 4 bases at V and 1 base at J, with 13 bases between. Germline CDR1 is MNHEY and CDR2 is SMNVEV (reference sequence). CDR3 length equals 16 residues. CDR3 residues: CASSWASRLNTGELFF. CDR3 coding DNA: TGTGCCAGCAGTTGGGCTAGCAGATTGAACACCGGGGAGCTGTTTTTT.

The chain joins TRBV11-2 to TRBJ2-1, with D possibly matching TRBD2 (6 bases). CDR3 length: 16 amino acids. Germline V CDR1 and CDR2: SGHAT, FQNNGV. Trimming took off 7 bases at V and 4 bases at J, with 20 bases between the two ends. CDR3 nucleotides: TGTGCCAGCACCTACTTCTATGGCGGGGCGTACAATGAGCAGTTCTTC. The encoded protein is CASTYFYGGAYNEQFF.

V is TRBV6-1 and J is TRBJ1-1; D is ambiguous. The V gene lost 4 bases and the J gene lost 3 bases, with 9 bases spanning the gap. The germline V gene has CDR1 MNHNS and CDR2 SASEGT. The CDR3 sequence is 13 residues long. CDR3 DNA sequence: TGTGCCAGCAGTGGGCGGGGATACACTGAAGCTTTCTTT. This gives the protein CASSGRGYTEAFF.

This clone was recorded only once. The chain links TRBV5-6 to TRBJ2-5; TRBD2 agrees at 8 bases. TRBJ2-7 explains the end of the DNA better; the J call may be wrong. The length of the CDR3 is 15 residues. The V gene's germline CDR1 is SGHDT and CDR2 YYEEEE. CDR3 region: CASSDAGTSLLEQYF. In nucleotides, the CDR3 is TGTGCCAGCAGCGACGCCGGGACTAGTTTGCTCGAGCAGTACTTC.

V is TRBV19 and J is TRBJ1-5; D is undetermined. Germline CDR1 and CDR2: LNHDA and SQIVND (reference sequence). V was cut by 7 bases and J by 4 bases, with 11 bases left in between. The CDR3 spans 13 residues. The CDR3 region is CASKELGNQPQHF. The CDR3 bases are TGTGCCAGTAAGGAATTGGGGAATCAGCCCCAGCATTTT.

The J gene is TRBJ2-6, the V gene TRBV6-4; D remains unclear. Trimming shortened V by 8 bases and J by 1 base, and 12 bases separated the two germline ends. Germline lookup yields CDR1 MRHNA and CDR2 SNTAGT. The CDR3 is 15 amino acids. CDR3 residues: CASATEYSGANVLTF. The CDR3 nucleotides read TGTGCCAGCGCGACGGAGTATTCTGGGGCCAACGTCCTGACTTTC.